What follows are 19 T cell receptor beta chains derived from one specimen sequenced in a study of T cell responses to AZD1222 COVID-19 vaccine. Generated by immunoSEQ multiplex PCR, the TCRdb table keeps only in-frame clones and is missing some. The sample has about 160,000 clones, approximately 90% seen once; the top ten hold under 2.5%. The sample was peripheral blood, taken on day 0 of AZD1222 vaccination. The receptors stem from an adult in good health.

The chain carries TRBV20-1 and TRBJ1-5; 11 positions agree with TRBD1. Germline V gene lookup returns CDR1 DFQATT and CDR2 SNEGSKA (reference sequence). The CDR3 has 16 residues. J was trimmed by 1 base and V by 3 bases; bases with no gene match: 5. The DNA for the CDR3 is TGCAGTGCTAGTGGGACAGGGGGAGGAAGCAATCAGCCCCAGCATTTT. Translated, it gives CSASGTGGGSNQPQHF.

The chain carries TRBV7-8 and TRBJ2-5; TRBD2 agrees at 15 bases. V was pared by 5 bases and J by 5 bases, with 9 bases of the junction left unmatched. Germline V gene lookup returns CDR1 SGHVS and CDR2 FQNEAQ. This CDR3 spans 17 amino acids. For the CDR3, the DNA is TGTGCCAGCAGCCCAGAGGGACTAGCGGGGGGTAGGGAGACCCAGTACTTC. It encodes CASSPEGLAGGRETQYF.

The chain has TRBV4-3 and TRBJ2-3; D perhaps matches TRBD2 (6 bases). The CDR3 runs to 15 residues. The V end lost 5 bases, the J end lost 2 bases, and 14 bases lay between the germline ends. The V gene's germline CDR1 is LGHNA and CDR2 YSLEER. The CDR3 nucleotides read TGCGCCAGCAGCGAAAATAGCGGATACACAGATACGCAGTATTTT. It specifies CASSENSGYTDTQYF.

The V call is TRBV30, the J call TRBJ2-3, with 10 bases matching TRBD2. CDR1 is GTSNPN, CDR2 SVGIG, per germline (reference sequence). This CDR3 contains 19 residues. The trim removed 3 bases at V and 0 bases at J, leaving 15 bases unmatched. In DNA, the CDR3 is TGTGCCTGGAGGGGGGAGCCTAGCGGGAGTGAGGGAAGCACAGATACGCAGTATTTT. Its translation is CAWRGEPSGSEGSTDTQYF.

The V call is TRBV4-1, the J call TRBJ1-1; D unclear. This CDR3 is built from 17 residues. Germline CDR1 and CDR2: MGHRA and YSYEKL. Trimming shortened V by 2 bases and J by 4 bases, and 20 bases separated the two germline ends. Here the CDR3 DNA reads TGCGCCAGCAGCCAATGGGTTTCGACGGACTTGGCCACTGAAGCTTTCTTT. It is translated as CASSQWVSTDLATEAFF.

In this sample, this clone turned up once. Here the CDR3 DNA reads TGTGCCAGCAGCCGGGACCTCAACATTCAGTACTTC. As protein: CASSRDLNIQYF. The chain links TRBV5-5 to TRBJ2-4; D tentatively fits TRBD1 or TRBD2 (5 bases each). Trimming cost V 4 bases and J 7 bases, with 9 bases left between them. CDR3 length: 12 amino acids. Germline loops: CDR1 SGHKS, CDR2 YYEKEE (reference sequence).

The CDR3 loop reads CASSSTGGGNSSPLHF. In DNA form, the CDR3 reads TGTGCCAGCAGTTCCACCGGGGGGGGAAACAGTTCACCCCTCCACTTT. This chain links TRBV6-5 with TRBJ1-6; possible D gene TRBD1, 5 bases. Per the germline V gene, CDR1 is MNHEY and CDR2 is SVGAGI. V lost 4 bases and J 9 bases, leaving 19 bases between the germline ends. This CDR3 contains 16 residues.

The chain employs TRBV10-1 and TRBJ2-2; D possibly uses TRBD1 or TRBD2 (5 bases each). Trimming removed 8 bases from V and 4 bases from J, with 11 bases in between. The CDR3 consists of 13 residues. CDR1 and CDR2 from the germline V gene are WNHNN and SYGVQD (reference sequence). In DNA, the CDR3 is TGCGCCAGCGGGGACCCCGCCACCGGGGAGCTGTTTTTT. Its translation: CASGDPATGELFF.

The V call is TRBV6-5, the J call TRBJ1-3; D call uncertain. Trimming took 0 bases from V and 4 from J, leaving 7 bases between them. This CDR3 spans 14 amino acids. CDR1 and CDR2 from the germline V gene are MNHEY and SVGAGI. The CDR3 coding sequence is TGTGCCAGCAGTTACTCTAAATCGGGAAACACCATATATTTT. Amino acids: CASSYSKSGNTIYF.

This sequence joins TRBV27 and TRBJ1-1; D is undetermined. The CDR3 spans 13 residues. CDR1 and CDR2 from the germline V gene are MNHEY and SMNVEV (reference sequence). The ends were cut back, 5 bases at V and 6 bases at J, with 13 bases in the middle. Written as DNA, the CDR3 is TGTGCCAGCAGTGTAATAGCCGGGCCTGAAGCTTTCTTT. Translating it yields CASSVIAGPEAFF.

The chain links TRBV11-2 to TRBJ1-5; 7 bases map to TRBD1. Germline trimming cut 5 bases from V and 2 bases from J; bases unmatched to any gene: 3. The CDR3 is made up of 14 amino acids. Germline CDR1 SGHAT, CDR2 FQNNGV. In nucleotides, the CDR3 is TGTGCCAGCAGCCCTGACAGGGGCAATCAGCCCCAGCATTTT. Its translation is CASSPDRGNQPQHF.

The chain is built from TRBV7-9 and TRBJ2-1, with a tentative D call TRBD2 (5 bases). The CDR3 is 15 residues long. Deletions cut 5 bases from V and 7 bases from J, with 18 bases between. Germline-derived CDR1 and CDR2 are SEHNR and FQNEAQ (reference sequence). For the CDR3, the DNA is TGTGCCAGCAGCGAGGTCGTCGGGATCTATAATGAGCAGTTCTTC. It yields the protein CASSEVVGIYNEQFF.

The CDR3 DNA sequence: TGTGCCACCAGCAGACGGGACACTAATGAAAAACTGTTTTTT. Protein product: CATSRRDTNEKLFF. The genes are TRBV15 and TRBJ1-4, with D maybe TRBD1 (5 bases). CDR1 is LNHNV and CDR2 is YYDKDF in the germline V gene (reference sequence). V shed 2 bases and J shed 2 bases, with 6 bases lying between them. CDR3 size: 14 residues.

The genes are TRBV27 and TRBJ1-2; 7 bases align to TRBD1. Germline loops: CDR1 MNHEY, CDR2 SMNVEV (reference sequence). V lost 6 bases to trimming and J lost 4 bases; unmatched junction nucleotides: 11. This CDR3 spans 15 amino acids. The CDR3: CASRSNRGLIYGYTF. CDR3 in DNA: TGTGCCAGCAGAAGCAACAGGGGACTAATCTATGGCTACACCTTC.

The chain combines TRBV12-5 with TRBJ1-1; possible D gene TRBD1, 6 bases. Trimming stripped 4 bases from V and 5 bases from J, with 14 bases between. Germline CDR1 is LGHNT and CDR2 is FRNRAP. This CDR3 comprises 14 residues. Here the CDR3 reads CASGSEQGGTEAFF. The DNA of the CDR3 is TGTGCTAGTGGTTCGGAACAGGGAGGAACTGAAGCTTTCTTT.

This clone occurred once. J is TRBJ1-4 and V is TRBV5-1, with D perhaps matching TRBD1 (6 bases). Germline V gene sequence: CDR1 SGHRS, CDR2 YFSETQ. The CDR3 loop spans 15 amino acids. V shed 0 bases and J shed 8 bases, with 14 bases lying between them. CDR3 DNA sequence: TGCGCCAGCAGCTTGGCTGGGGGGCTAGGAGAAAAACTGTTTTTT. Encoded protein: CASSLAGGLGEKLFF.

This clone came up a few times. CDR3 nucleotides: TGTGCCAGCAGCCATACAGGGCGAGGTGACTATGGCTACACCTTC. Protein: CASSHTGRGDYGYTF. The chain has TRBV5-5 and TRBJ1-2; D is perhaps TRBD1 (6 bases). CDR3 length: 15 amino acids. With 4 bases removed from V and 3 bases from J, the gap between germline ends came to 16 bases. Germline V gene lookup returns CDR1 SGHKS and CDR2 YYEKEE (reference sequence). The entire variable domain, with the rest obtained from reference TRBV5-5 and TRBJ1-2, is as follows: DAGVTQSPTHLIKTRGQQVTLRCSPISGHKSVSWYQQVLGQGPQFIFQYYEKEERGRGNFPDRFSARQFPNYSSELNVNALLLGDSALYLCASSHTGRGDYGYTFGSGTRLTVV.

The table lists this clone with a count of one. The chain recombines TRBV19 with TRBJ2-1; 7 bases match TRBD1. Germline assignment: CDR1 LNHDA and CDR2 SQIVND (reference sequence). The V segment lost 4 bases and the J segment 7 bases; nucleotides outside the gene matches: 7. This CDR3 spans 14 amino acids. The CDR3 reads CASSTQDRWNEQFF. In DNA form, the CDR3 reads TGTGCCAGTAGTACCCAGGACAGGTGGAATGAGCAGTTCTTC.

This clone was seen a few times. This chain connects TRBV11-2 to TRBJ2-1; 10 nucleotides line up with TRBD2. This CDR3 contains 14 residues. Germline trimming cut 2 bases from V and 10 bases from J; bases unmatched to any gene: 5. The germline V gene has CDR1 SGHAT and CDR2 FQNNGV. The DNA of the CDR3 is TGTGCCAGCAGCTTACTAGCGGGGGTCATCGAGCAGTTCTTC. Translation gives CASSLLAGVIEQFF.